Below, 31 T cell receptor beta chains from the same sample are listed, as sequenced in a study of T cell responses to AZD1222 COVID-19 vaccine. Some clones are missing from TCRdb's copy, which holds only in-frame ones; the method was immunoSEQ multiplex PCR. Of under 150,000 clones listed, about 90% are singletons. This specimen was peripheral blood, taken 28 days after the second AZD1222 dose. The origin of the receptors is an adult who received the AZD1222 COVID-19 vaccine.

This chain uses TRBV2 with TRBJ1-5; D may be TRBD1 (6 bases). There are 13 residues in the CDR3. V was shortened by 8 bases and J by 5 bases, with 13 bases between the two germline ends. Germline CDR1 and CDR2: SNHLY and FYNNEI. CDR3 sequence: CASHGGAHQPQHF. As DNA, the CDR3 is TGTGCCAGCCACGGGGGGGCCCATCAGCCCCAGCATTTT.

This chain links TRBV7-9 with TRBJ2-3; no definite D call. The V gene lost 3 bases and the J gene lost 4 bases, with 8 bases spanning the gap. This CDR3 is 13 amino acids long. Germline V CDR1 and CDR2: SEHNR, FQNEAQ (reference sequence). The CDR3 spells CASSFPNADTQYF. The CDR3 DNA follows: TGTGCCAGCAGCTTCCCTAACGCAGATACGCAGTATTTT.

This clone was observed once. This chain joins TRBV3-1 (or the pseudogene TRBV3-2) and TRBJ1-1; the D is unclear. CDR1 is LGHDT and CDR2 is YNNKEL in the germline V gene (reference sequence). V lost 0 bases to trimming and J lost 5 bases, with 10 bases between them. CDR3 length: 14 amino acids. For the CDR3, the DNA is TGTGCCAGCAGCCAAGATGGAGGGCAAACTGAAGCTTTCTTT. It is translated as CASSQDGGQTEAFF.

V and J are TRBV7-2 and TRBJ1-3; 8 nucleotides line up with TRBD1. Trimming at V came to 5 bases and at J to 0 bases, leaving 6 bases not matched to a gene. The CDR3 runs 16 residues. The germline V gene has CDR1 SGHTA and CDR2 FQGNSA. The CDR3 DNA reads as TGTGCCAGCAGCGCGGGACAGGCCGTCTCTGGAAACACCATATATTTT. Its protein product is CASSAGQAVSGNTIYF.

The rearrangement links TRBV5-1 to TRBJ1-3; D is undetermined. The CDR3 is made up of 18 amino acids. V gave up 4 bases and J gave up 4 bases, with 24 bases separating them. The germline CDR1 and CDR2 sequences are SGHRS and YFSETQ. Written as DNA, the CDR3 is TGCGCCAGCAGCCCCCAAGCCTTGGGAGGTTTCGACGGAAACACCATATATTTT. Its translation: CASSPQALGGFDGNTIYF.

This chain's CDR3 is CASSLRFGGMTYEQYF. As DNA, the CDR3 is TGTGCCAGCAGCTTAAGGTTTGGGGGAATGACCTACGAGCAGTACTTC. V gene TRBV11-2 combines with J gene TRBJ2-7; D tentatively reads TRBD1 or TRBD2 (5 bases each). CDR1 and CDR2 (germline): SGHAT, FQNNGV. The CDR3 contains 16 residues. V lost 2 bases, J lost 2 bases, and 16 bases lay in between.

As DNA, the CDR3 is TGTGCCACCAGCAGAGATGGTTACGAGCAGTACTTC. Residues: CATSRDGYEQYF. The rearrangement uses TRBV15 and TRBJ2-7; D not resolved. This CDR3 is 12 amino acids long. Germline CDR1 is LNHNV and CDR2 is YYDKDF (reference sequence). V lost 0 bases, J lost 4 bases, and 4 bases lay in between.

The chain combines TRBV6-5 with TRBJ1-5, with D unclear. Germline V CDR1 and CDR2: MNHEY, SVGAGI. The CDR3 totals 13 residues. V was trimmed by 6 bases and J by 4 bases, leaving 10 bases between them. The DNA for the CDR3 is TGTGCCAGCAGAAGGGATCCTAATCAGCCCCAGCATTTT. It specifies CASRRDPNQPQHF.

The chain is built from TRBV11-2 and TRBJ2-7, with TRBD1 as a possible D gene (6 bases). The length of the CDR3 is 15 residues. CDR1 SGHAT and CDR2 FQNNGV come from the germline V gene. V shed 5 bases and J shed 2 bases, with 16 bases lying between them. CDR3 sequence reads: CASSIIRGSPYEQYF. In DNA, the CDR3 is TGTGCCAGCAGCATAATAAGGGGGTCCCCCTACGAGCAGTACTTC.

In DNA form, the CDR3 reads TGTGCCAGCAGTTACACCGGGACAGGGAAAGGAGAGACCCAGTACTTC. Translated, it gives CASSYTGTGKGETQYF. This chain joins TRBV6-5 and TRBJ2-5, with TRBD1 matching over 9 bases. The junction had 8 bases not matched to a gene; V was cut back by 2 bases and J by 4 bases. Germline V gene data show CDR1 as MNHEY and CDR2 as SVGAGI. CDR3 length: 16 residues.

The rearrangement joins TRBV19 to TRBJ1-1, with no clear D. The CDR3 is made up of 12 amino acids. Trimming stripped 1 base from V and 4 bases from J, with 4 bases between. The germline gives CDR1 LNHDA, CDR2 SQIVND (reference sequence). The CDR3 region is CASSIGRTEAFF. Here the CDR3 DNA reads TGTGCCAGTAGTATAGGGCGCACTGAAGCTTTCTTT.

The chain couples TRBV6-4 to TRBJ1-1, with D possibly being TRBD1 (6 bases). This CDR3 is 13 amino acids long. V was trimmed by 6 bases and J by 10 bases, leaving 18 bases between them. Germline loops: CDR1 MRHNA, CDR2 SNTAGT. In DNA, the CDR3 is TGTGCCAGCAGCCCAACCTCGACAGGTGGAGCTTTCTTT. This gives the protein CASSPTSTGGAFF.

The chain carries TRBV20-1 and TRBJ1-5; D gene uncertain. The CDR3 totals 14 residues. The germline V gene encodes CDR1 DFQATT and CDR2 SNEGSKA (reference sequence). Trimming shortened V by 3 bases and J by 0 bases, and 9 bases separated the two germline ends. CDR3 residues: CSASRRYSNQPQHF. In nucleotides, the CDR3 is TGCAGTGCTAGTAGGCGGTATAGCAATCAGCCCCAGCATTTT.

The chain combines TRBV28 with TRBJ1-5; D not resolved. Germline CDR1 and CDR2: MDHEN and SYDVKM. The CDR3 extends over 12 amino acids. V gave up 3 bases and J gave up 11 bases, with 11 bases separating them. This CDR3 is CASSFYREAQHF. In DNA, the CDR3 is TGTGCCAGCAGTTTCTATCGGGAGGCCCAGCATTTT.

The V call is TRBV28, the J call TRBJ2-7; no firm D call. Trimming left V 8 bases short and J 9 bases short, with 11 bases between. CDR3 size: 10 residues. Germline V gene lookup returns CDR1 MDHEN and CDR2 SYDVKM. The CDR3 bases are TGTGCCAGCGGGTACATAGCGCAGTACTTC. Its translation is CASGYIAQYF.

The chain couples TRBV6-2 or TRBV6-3 to TRBJ2-1; the D is unclear. Trimming removed 1 base at V and 7 bases at J, with 5 bases between. This CDR3 contains 12 residues. CDR1 and CDR2 from the germline V gene are MNHEY and SVGEGT. The CDR3 reads CASSYLRNEQFF. DNA of the CDR3: TGTGCCAGCAGTTACTTGAGGAATGAGCAGTTCTTC.

The chain recombines TRBV5-5 with TRBJ2-7; D unclear. The V gene's germline CDR1 is SGHKS and CDR2 YYEKEE (reference sequence). V lost 8 bases and J lost 4, with 16 bases in between. The CDR3 length is 13 residues. DNA for the CDR3: TGTGCCAGTACCGGGTTACCCACGTACGAGCAGTACTTC. Translation gives CASTGLPTYEQYF. The whole variable domain, filled in from reference TRBV5-5 and TRBJ2-7, reads DAGVTQSPTHLIKTRGQQVTLRCSPISGHKSVSWYQQVLGQGPQFIFQYYEKEERGRGNFPDRFSARQFPNYSSELNVNALLLGDSALYLCASTGLPTYEQYFGPGTRLTVT.

The chain recombines TRBV27 with TRBJ1-1, with D maybe TRBD1 (5 bases). The germline V gene encodes CDR1 MNHEY and CDR2 SMNVEV (reference sequence). The CDR3 totals 14 residues. Trimming stripped 6 bases from V and 5 bases from J, with 16 bases between. CDR3 loop: CASRSVSGRTEAFF. CDR3 DNA sequence: TGTGCCAGCAGGTCTGTATCAGGGAGGACTGAAGCTTTCTTT.

The CDR3 sequence: CASSIPGQGDDEQFF. CDR3 coding DNA: TGTGCCAGCAGCATACCGGGACAGGGTGACGATGAGCAGTTCTTC. The chain has TRBV3-1 (or the pseudogene TRBV3-2) and TRBJ2-1; TRBD1 agrees at 9 bases. CDR3 length: 15 residues. In germline, CDR1 is LGHDT, CDR2 YNNKEL (reference sequence). Losses at the gene ends were 5 bases for V and 8 bases for J; bases not matched to a gene: 10.

This clone occurred once. This chain links TRBV6-4 with TRBJ2-6; a possible D gene is TRBD2 (6 bases). Germline V gene lookup returns CDR1 MRHNA and CDR2 SNTAGT. The CDR3 has 16 amino acids. The V gene lost 3 bases and the J gene lost 2 bases, with 11 bases spanning the gap. The CDR3 sequence: CASSEGGSTGANVLTF. The CDR3, as DNA: TGTGCCAGCAGTGAGGGGGGATCCACTGGGGCCAACGTCCTGACTTTC.

This clone occurred once. The chain joins TRBV20-1 to TRBJ1-2; no firm D call. CDR1 DFQATT and CDR2 SNEGSKA come from the germline V gene (reference sequence). V was clipped by 5 bases and J by 3 bases, with 7 bases between them. The CDR3 runs to 11 residues. CDR3 residues: CSAVKDYGYTF. The CDR3 nucleotides are TGCAGTGCTGTCAAGGACTATGGCTACACCTTC.

The chain employs TRBV9 and TRBJ1-2; D is uncertain. The ends were cut back, 2 bases at V and 1 base at J, with 9 bases in the middle. CDR1 and CDR2 (germline): SGDLS, YYNGEE. There are 14 residues in the CDR3. The CDR3 coding sequence is TGTGCCAGCAGCGTCGGACCGCTTAACTATGGCTACACCTTC. Its protein product is CASSVGPLNYGYTF. Based on the CDR3 plus reference TRBV9 and TRBJ1-2, the full variable domain is DSGVTQTPKHLITATGQRVTLRCSPRSGDLSVYWYQQSLDQGLQFLIQYYNGEERAKGNILERFSAQQFPDLHSELNLSSLELGDSALYFCASSVGPLNYGYTFGSGTRLTVV.

The chain links TRBV7-2 to TRBJ1-1, with D uncertain. V lost 0 bases to trimming and J lost 1 base, with 3 bases between them. Per the germline V gene, CDR1 is SGHTA and CDR2 is FQGNSA. The CDR3 sequence is 13 residues long. The CDR3 sequence: CASSLAQNTEAFF. DNA of the CDR3: TGTGCCAGCAGCTTAGCCCAGAACACTGAAGCTTTCTTT.

The count of this clone is one. The V call is TRBV10-2, the J call TRBJ1-1, with 12 positions matching TRBD1. CDR3 length: 17 amino acids. Trimming took 7 bases from V and 4 from J; bases not matched to a gene: 13. The V gene's germline CDR1 is WSHSY and CDR2 SAAADI. The CDR3 DNA is TGCGCCAGCAAGCCGGGACAGGGGGCTGCCTCTCTCACTGAAGCTTTCTTT. Residues: CASKPGQGAASLTEAFF.

The chain has TRBV3-1 (or the pseudogene TRBV3-2) and TRBJ2-3; 12 bases agree with TRBD2. Germline-derived CDR1 and CDR2 are LGHDT and YNNKEL (reference sequence). With 2 bases clipped from V and 5 bases from J, the junction kept 8 bases outside the gene matches. This CDR3 contains 17 residues. The CDR3 region is CASSQPSGRAYRDTQYF. CDR3 coding DNA: TGTGCCAGCAGCCAACCTAGCGGGAGGGCCTATAGAGATACGCAGTATTTT.

The chain has TRBV6-1 and TRBJ2-3; D might be TRBD1 (6 bases). There are 15 residues in the CDR3. V lost 3 bases, J lost 4 bases, and 14 bases lay in between. Per the germline V gene, CDR1 is MNHNS and CDR2 is SASEGT. The CDR3, as DNA: TGTGCCAGCAGTGACCCCGCAGGGGTTGCAGATACGCAGTATTTT. Translating it yields CASSDPAGVADTQYF.

V is TRBV4-1 and J is TRBJ1-4; 9 bases line up with TRBD1. CDR3 length: 17 residues. Unmatched junction bases numbered 11, after V lost 3 bases and J lost 6 bases. Looked up from germline, CDR1 is MGHRA and CDR2 is YSYEKL. This chain's CDR3 is CASSHSKTGTGYEKLFF. In DNA, the CDR3 is TGCGCCAGCAGCCACTCAAAAACCGGGACAGGGTATGAAAAACTGTTTTTT.

This clone came up once. The V gene is TRBV27, the J gene TRBJ2-7; TRBD1 matches at 8 bases. CDR3 length equals 15 residues. Looked up from germline, CDR1 is MNHEY and CDR2 is SMNVEV (reference sequence). After removal of 5 bases from V and 0 bases from J, the junction contained 6 bases not matched to a gene. CDR3 coding DNA: TGTGCCAGCAGTAGACAGGGGATCCGCTCCTACGAGCAGTACTTC. This translates into CASSRQGIRSYEQYF.

The V and J genes are TRBV5-1 and TRBJ2-3; D unresolved. Between the trimmed V and J ends, which lost 1 base and 9 bases, there was a span of 9 bases. This CDR3 has 12 residues. Germline loops: CDR1 SGHRS, CDR2 YFSETQ. CDR3 DNA sequence: TGCGCCAGCAGCTTGCCCGAGGAGACGCAGTATTTT. It encodes CASSLPEETQYF.

The chain carries TRBV28 and TRBJ2-5; 10 positions agree with TRBD2. This CDR3 is built from 15 residues. V shed 6 bases, J shed 5 bases, and the junction held 9 bases outside the gene matches. Germline V gives CDR1 MDHEN, CDR2 SYDVKM. In DNA, the CDR3 is TGTGCCAGCAGCTCCGGGCTAGCGGGAGTTGAGACCCAGTACTTC. Translation: CASSSGLAGVETQYF.

The V and J genes are TRBV7-9 and TRBJ1-2; 9 bases fit TRBD1. J gave up 2 bases and V 4 bases, and 8 bases lay outside the gene matches. The germline V gene encodes CDR1 SEHNR and CDR2 FQNEAQ (reference sequence). This CDR3 comprises 16 residues. The CDR3 DNA sequence: TGTGCCAGCAGCTCGTCTTCCGGGACAGGGAACTATGGCTACACCTTC. Its translation is CASSSSSGTGNYGYTF.